This TCR beta chain was obtained from a study of cytotoxic CD8 clonotypes in ibrutinib-treated CLL. This clone is a singleton in its sample. TCRdb's table, derived via immunoSEQ multiplex PCR, lists solely in-frame clones and lacks some. The sample has about 300,000 clones; about 64% are singletons. CDR1 is MRHNA and CDR2 is SNTAGT in the germline V gene. After removal of 4 bases from V and 4 bases from J, the junction contained 0 bases not matched to a gene. CDR3 length equals 13 residues. The sample consisted of PBMCs, taken after 36 months of ibrutinib treatment. This sequence joins TRBV6-4 and TRBJ2-3, with 9 bases lining up with TRBD2. The clonotype was recovered from a human donor with chronic lymphocytic leukemia. The CDR3 here is CASSGLAADTQYF. CDR3 nucleotide sequence: TGTGCCAGCAGTGGACTAGCGGCAGATACGCAGTATTTT.